A single sample is the source of the 22 T cell receptor beta chains below, sequenced in a study of control samples from healthy donors and cancer patients. Generated by immunoSEQ multiplex PCR, the TCRdb table keeps only in-frame clones and is missing some. The data hold over 85,000 clones, with around 84% observed a single time. Material for sequencing was PBMCs. The receptors stem from a man between 65 and 85 years old with lung cancer.

This chain uses TRBV2 with TRBJ2-7; no clear D gene. Germline V gene data show CDR1 as SNHLY and CDR2 as FYNNEI. V lost 4 bases and J 3 bases, leaving 4 bases between the germline ends. This CDR3 is built from 11 residues. The CDR3 region has the DNA TGTGCCAGCAGTGTAGACTACGAGCAGTACTTC. The encoded protein is CASSVDYEQYF.

This clone was seen just once. The rearrangement joins TRBV7-6 to TRBJ2-5, with unresolved D. The V and J ends lost 1 base and 2 bases respectively, with 5 bases between them. The CDR3 is 13 residues long. Germline loops: CDR1 SGHVS, CDR2 FNYEAQ. The CDR3 region has the DNA TGTGCCAGCAGCTTAGGGCGGCAAGAGACCCAGTACTTC. This codes for CASSLGRQETQYF.

The CDR3 nucleotides are TGTGCCAGCAGCTACAAAAGGGACTACGAGCAGTACTTC. Protein product: CASSYKRDYEQYF. This rearrangement joins TRBV11-3 to TRBJ2-7; D unresolved. CDR3 size: 13 residues. With 4 bases removed from V and 3 bases from J, the gap between germline ends came to 10 bases. The germline V gene has CDR1 SGHNT and CDR2 YENEEA.

CDR3 nucleotide sequence: TGTGCCAGCAGCCCGACAGGGGGCAAAGACACCATATATTTT. Translated: CASSPTGGKDTIYF. V gene TRBV7-9 combines with J gene TRBJ1-3; 10 nucleotides align to TRBD1. The germline CDR1 and CDR2 sequences are SEHNR and FQNEAQ (reference sequence). CDR3 length: 14 amino acids. J lost 8 bases, V lost 5 bases, and 6 bases had no gene match.

The chain has TRBV6-6 and TRBJ2-2; D remains ambiguous. Germline V gives CDR1 MNHNY, CDR2 SVGAGI (reference sequence). There are 16 residues in the CDR3. V dropped 0 bases and J dropped 0 bases, with 8 bases sitting between them. CDR3 bases: TGTGCCAGCAGTTACTCGGGCGGAGCGAACACCGGGGAGCTGTTTTTT. Its translation is CASSYSGGANTGELFF.

The V call is TRBV30, the J call TRBJ1-6, with 10 bases identical to TRBD1. CDR3 length: 15 residues. The V gene end was trimmed by 3 bases and the J gene end by 5 bases; junction bases not matched to a gene: 4. The germline V gene has CDR1 GTSNPN and CDR2 SVGIG (reference sequence). The CDR3: CAWSPGQGNNSPLHF. The DNA for the CDR3 is TGTGCCTGGAGCCCGGGACAGGGGAATAATTCACCCCTCCACTTT. Combining the CDR3 with reference TRBV30 and TRBJ1-6 gives the whole variable domain SQTIHQWPATLVQPVGSPLSLECTVEGTSNPNLYWYRQAAGRGLQLLFYSVGIGQISSEVPQNLSASRPQDRQFILSSKKLLLSDSGFYLCAWSPGQGNNSPLHFGNGTRLTVT.

There are a few counts of this clone. The V gene is TRBV5-4, the J gene TRBJ1-1; a weak D match, TRBD1 (5 bases). Trimming removed 0 bases at V and 7 bases at J, with 7 bases between. CDR1 SGHNT and CDR2 YYREEE come from the germline V gene (reference sequence). This CDR3 region has 12 residues. The CDR3 DNA sequence: TGTGCCAGCAGCTTGGGGCAGGGTGAAGCTTTCTTT. Its protein product is CASSLGQGEAFF. The whole variable domain, remainder taken from reference TRBV5-4 and TRBJ1-1, is ETGVTQSPTHLIKTRGQQVTLRCSSQSGHNTVSWYQQALGQGPQFIFQYYREEENGRGNFPPRFSGLQFPNYSSELNVNALELDDSALYLCASSLGQGEAFFGQGTRLTVV.

The V gene is TRBV24-1, the J gene TRBJ2-7; 9 bases match TRBD1. J lost 7 bases, V lost 12 bases, and 15 bases had no gene match. The CDR3 extends over 14 amino acids. Germline V gene data show CDR1 as KGHDR and CDR2 as SFDVKD. CDR3 sequence: CAPLGHRGQREQYF. The CDR3, as DNA: TGTGCCCCCCTGGGACACAGGGGGCAGCGAGAGCAGTACTTC.

The gene calls are TRBV15 and TRBJ2-2; D remains unclear. CDR1 and CDR2 (germline): LNHNV, YYDKDF (reference sequence). V was shortened by 0 bases and J by 2 bases, with 13 bases between the two germline ends. The CDR3 sequence is 17 residues long. CDR3 DNA sequence: TGTGCCACCAGCAGAGATCTCTCTGGCGTTAACACCGGGGAGCTGTTTTTT. It is translated as CATSRDLSGVNTGELFF.

The chain has TRBV28 and TRBJ1-1; TRBD1 might be the D (6 bases). This CDR3 region has 14 residues. The V and J ends lost 6 bases and 4 bases respectively, with 15 bases between them. Germline-derived CDR1 and CDR2 are MDHEN and SYDVKM. The CDR3 DNA is TGTGCCAGCAGGACCTGGGGGCAGGGCACTGAAGCTTTCTTT. Translated, it gives CASRTWGQGTEAFF.

This clone has more than one count but fewer than ten. This sequence joins TRBV7-2 and TRBJ1-5; no firm D call. Germline loops: CDR1 SGHTA, CDR2 FQGNSA. CDR3 length equals 14 residues. V was cut by 1 base and J by 6 bases, with 10 bases left in between. The CDR3 reads CASSLGLGSQPQHF. CDR3 DNA sequence: TGTGCCAGCAGCTTAGGTCTGGGGAGTCAGCCCCAGCATTTT.

The chain uses TRBV12-5 and TRBJ1-3; tentative D call: TRBD1 (5 bases). CDR1 LGHNT and CDR2 FRNRAP come from the germline V gene. Trimming removed 0 bases from V and 0 bases from J, with 21 bases in between. The CDR3 sequence is 20 residues long. The CDR3 spells CASGLVMGGAVLSSGNTIYF. DNA for the CDR3: TGTGCTAGTGGTTTGGTAATGGGGGGAGCGGTGCTATCCTCTGGAAACACCATATATTTT.

This clone was observed a handful of times. The chain employs TRBV5-4 and TRBJ2-7; 8 nucleotides match TRBD2. CDR1 is SGHNT, CDR2 YYREEE, per germline (reference sequence). J lost 6 bases, V lost 4 bases, and 15 bases had no gene match. The CDR3 extends over 16 amino acids. The DNA of the CDR3 is TGTGCCAGCAGCCCTACCCCGGGACTAGGACTTGTCGAGCAGTACTTC. This translates into CASSPTPGLGLVEQYF. The full variable domain, its missing parts supplied by reference TRBV5-4 and TRBJ2-7, is ETGVTQSPTHLIKTRGQQVTLRCSSQSGHNTVSWYQQALGQGPQFIFQYYREEENGRGNFPPRFSGLQFPNYSSELNVNALELDDSALYLCASSPTPGLGLVEQYFGPGTRLTVT.

The genes are TRBV6-6 and TRBJ1-1; 7 bases agree with TRBD1. Losses at the gene ends were 5 bases for V and 0 bases for J; bases not matched to a gene: 9. Germline CDR1 and CDR2: MNHNY and SVGAGI (reference sequence). The CDR3 covers 16 residues. The CDR3 bases are TGTGCCAGCAGTCGAGGGACAGCCCTCATGAACACTGAAGCTTTCTTT. Its protein is CASSRGTALMNTEAFF.

The V and J genes are TRBV2 and TRBJ2-3; D ambiguous. The V end was cut by 7 bases, the J end by 2 bases, with 10 bases between. The CDR3 is 13 residues long. Per germline, CDR1 SNHLY and CDR2 FYNNEI. The DNA of the CDR3 is TGTGCCAGCATTGACACCGACACAGATACGCAGTATTTT. As protein: CASIDTDTDTQYF. Full variable domain (outside the CDR3, taken from reference TRBV2 and TRBJ2-3): EPEVTQTPSHQVTQMGQEVILRCVPISNHLYFYWYRQILGQKVEFLVSFYNNEISEKSEIFDDQFSVERPDGSNFTLKIRSTKLEDSAMYFCASIDTDTDTQYFGPGTRLTVL.

The V call is TRBV6-5, the J call TRBJ1-6; unclear D gene. The length of the CDR3 is 12 residues. Per the germline V gene, CDR1 is MNHEY and CDR2 is SVGAGI. V gave up 4 bases and J gave up 6 bases, with 4 bases separating them. The CDR3 protein is CASSFSNSPLHF. The DNA for the CDR3 is TGTGCCAGCAGTTTTAGTAATTCACCCCTCCACTTT.

The J gene is TRBJ2-3, the V gene TRBV6-1; 11 nucleotides align to TRBD1. V dropped 1 base and J dropped 5; count of bases not matched to a gene: 5. There are 16 residues in the CDR3. CDR1 is MNHNS, CDR2 SASEGT, per germline. The CDR3 reads CASSEGTGGVRDTQYF. The CDR3 DNA reads TGTGCCAGCAGTGAAGGGACAGGGGGCGTTAGAGATACGCAGTATTTT.

The J gene is TRBJ1-1, the V gene TRBV6-5; tentatively, D is TRBD1 (6 bases). CDR3 length equals 13 residues. CDR1 is MNHEY and CDR2 is SVGAGI in the germline V gene. The ends were cut back, 6 bases at V and 4 bases at J, with 12 bases in the middle. The CDR3, as DNA: TGTGCCAGCAGGCGACAGGCAGGCACTGAAGCTTTCTTT. Protein product: CASRRQAGTEAFF.

This chain uses TRBV9 with TRBJ1-1; D uncertain. V lost 3 bases and J lost 2, with 17 bases in between. The CDR3 has 16 amino acids. Germline V gives CDR1 SGDLS, CDR2 YYNGEE. Here the CDR3 reads CASSAAVTASNTEAFF. CDR3 coding DNA: TGTGCCAGCAGCGCCGCAGTAACAGCTTCAAACACTGAAGCTTTCTTT.

The V gene is TRBV19, the J gene TRBJ2-2; D assignment may be TRBD1 or TRBD2 (6 bases each). V was pared by 6 bases and J by 5 bases, with 16 bases between. The CDR3 runs 15 residues. Germline V lookup: CDR1 LNHDA, CDR2 SQIVND (reference sequence). The CDR3 spells CASRPVGGRTGELFF. The CDR3 bases are TGTGCCAGTAGGCCGGTGGGGGGCAGGACCGGGGAGCTGTTTTTT.

The chain combines TRBV6-5 with TRBJ2-2; TRBD2 might be the D (5 bases). This CDR3 region has 14 residues. Germline loops: CDR1 MNHEY, CDR2 SVGAGI. The V end lost 8 bases, the J end lost 1 base, and 11 bases lay between the germline ends. The CDR3 region has the DNA TGTGCCAGCCGGTGGAGGCAGAACACCGGGGAGCTGTTTTTT. Protein sequence: CASRWRQNTGELFF.

The chain is built from TRBV5-6 and TRBJ2-2; D is perhaps TRBD1 or TRBD2 (5 bases each). This CDR3 comprises 17 residues. Trimming stripped 1 base from V and 4 bases from J, with 17 bases between. The germline gives CDR1 SGHDT, CDR2 YYEEEE. CDR3 in amino acids: CASSLRVGVLGTGELFF. The CDR3 DNA follows: TGTGCCAGCAGCTTGCGAGTGGGGGTTCTCGGCACCGGGGAGCTGTTTTTT.